These T cell receptor beta chains were read from a single sample in a study of blood T cell repertoires in COVID-19. Profiling relied on immunoSEQ multiplex PCR, and the TCRdb table lists in-frame clones only, not all of them. The sample includes about 43,000 clones, 87% of them seen just once. Sequencing used peripheral blood. These receptors were taken from a man aged 40-55 years with COVID-19, enrolled during active disease. The CDR3 runs from the conserved cysteine through the conserved F or W. Size is stated for part of the rows, as once, few or many counts, or as a class when the clone is expanded.

clone size	J gene	V gene	CDR3 protein
.	TRBJ1-3	TRBV9	CASSVEWGAGNTIYF
.	TRBJ2-2	TRBV28	CASSLNSPNTGELFF
once	TRBJ2-7	TRBV5-1	CASSLGQGFDEQYF
few	TRBJ2-3	TRBV18	CASSPPRAGGPPDTQYF
.	TRBJ2-5	TRBV9	CASSVEAGLQGTQYF
.	TRBJ1-2	TRBV30	CAWWTAIYGYTF
.	TRBJ2-3	TRBV19	CASSNLPSLVAGGTTDTQYF
.	TRBJ1-5	TRBV5-1	CASSRSGGGNQPQHF
.	TRBJ1-3	TRBV25-1	CASTSHTSSGNTIYF
.	TRBJ2-1	TRBV5-4	CASSLELAGVEQFF
.	TRBJ2-5	TRBV7-2	CASSRGQGAKETQYF
.	TRBJ1-1	TRBV30	CAWNRPVQLGDRGRNTEAFF
few	TRBJ1-6	TRBV28	CASSLILGNSPLHF
.	TRBJ2-1	TRBV28	CASSLEGVSSYNEQFF
.	TRBJ2-5	TRBV30	CAWTGGGKTQYF
.	TRBJ1-2	TRBV29-1	CSVEKGSNYGYTF
.	TRBJ2-4	TRBV7-2	CATSTGGKNIQYF
few	TRBJ2-2	TRBV7-2	CASSLAPSGGNGELFF
.	TRBJ1-2	TRBV27	CASSLTWYDNFYGYTF
.	TRBJ1-5	TRBV9	CASSVTGGVNQPQHF
.	TRBJ2-7	TRBV19	CASSSGQGGYEQYF
.	TRBJ2-5	TRBV5-1	CASSLGTAQETQYF
once	TRBJ1-1	TRBV7-8	CASVYRVSAVTEAFF
.	TRBJ2-2	TRBV10-3	CAIRAGGTGELFF
.	TRBJ2-2	TRBV5-7	CASRYLLAGDTGELFF
.	TRBJ2-5	TRBV9	CASSAGGASGQETQYF
.	TRBJ2-2	TRBV18	CASSPPGQGATGELFF
.	TRBJ2-2	TRBV14	CASSPRLAGTGELFF
.	TRBJ1-1	TRBV3-1/TRBV3-2	CASSTRQGEVNTEAFF
.	TRBJ1-6	TRBV7-9	CASSLGTGQNSPLHF
.	TRBJ1-2	TRBV30	CAWRPTYAYGYTF
.	TRBJ2-1	TRBV4-1	CASSQGTRVVNEQFF